This is a list of T cell receptor beta chains from one sample in a study of regulatory T cells in long-lasting Graves disease. TCRdb ran MiXCR on the multiplex PCR reads and lists one entry per CDR3 protein. This table holds some 470,000 distinct CDR3 sequences, around a fifth found once. The sequences come from peripheral blood mononuclear cells (PBMCs), collected when the disease was refractory, from a patient treated with antithyroid drugs. These receptors all stem from a female donor with Graves disease. Both conserved end residues are part of each CDR3. D genes are given only for firm matches. Clone sizes are given selectively: once, few, many, or a class where the clone is expanded.

size	D	V	J	CDR3	DNA
many	TRBD2	TRBV2	TRBJ2-4	CASNRGGLAKNIQYF	TGTGCCAGCAACCGGGGGGGGCTAGCCAAAAACATTCAGTACTTC
few	TRBD2	TRBV28	TRBJ2-5	CASSIGFAGGEEIQYF	TGTGCCAGCAGTATCGGCTTTGCGGGGGGTGAGGAGATCCAGTACTTC
many	-	TRBV29-1	TRBJ1-2	CSVGGPGHGYTF	TGCAGCGTTGGGGGTCCCGGGCATGGCTACACCTTC
-	TRBD1	TRBV24-1	TRBJ2-3	CATSDSGTGPQDTQYF	TGTGCCACCAGTGACTCCGGGACAGGCCCTCAAGATACGCAGTATTTT
many	-	TRBV28	TRBJ1-1	CASTPGGEGIGEAFF	TGTGCCAGCACTCCGGGGGGCGAGGGGATAGGTGAAGCTTTCTTT
few	TRBD1	TRBV7-6	TRBJ2-7	CASSSDQTGTGNHRDRYEQYF	TGTGCCAGCAGCTCAGATCAAACCGGGACAGGGAATCACCGGGACCGCTACGAGCAGTACTTC
many	TRBD1	TRBV12-3/TRBV12-4	TRBJ1-5	CASSLDREGQPQHF	TGTGCCAGCAGTCTGGACAGGGAAGGTCAGCCCCAGCATTTT
few	-	TRBV28	TRBJ1-5	CAGSLLGAGNQPQHF	TGTGCCGGCAGTTTACTGGGGGCAGGCAATCAGCCCCAGCATTTT
many	TRBD1	TRBV4-3	TRBJ2-7	CASSQDQDRSYEQYF	TGCGCCAGCAGCCAAGATCAGGACAGGAGCTACGAGCAGTACTTC
-	TRBD1	TRBV6-2/TRBV6-3	TRBJ1-1	CASSQSGTGGYAFF	TGTGCCAGCAGTCAATCCGGGACAGGGGGATACGCTTTCTTT
many	-	TRBV28	TRBJ2-7	CASSLGGSYEQYF	TGTGCCAGCAGCTTAGGGGGGTCCTACGAGCAGTACTTC
-	TRBD1	TRBV12-3/TRBV12-4	TRBJ1-1	CASSLQQGAPSTEAFF	TGTGCCAGCAGCCTCCAACAGGGGGCTCCCTCCACTGAAGCTTTCTTT
few	-	TRBV4-2	TRBJ1-6	CASSQVGDSPLHF	TGTGCCAGCAGCCAAGTAGGCGATTCACCCCTCCACTTT
-	-	TRBV6-2/TRBV6-3	TRBJ2-2	CASSYSQLAANTGELFF	TGTGCCAGCAGTTACTCTCAATTAGCTGCGAACACCGGGGAGCTGTTTTTT
few	-	TRBV7-2	TRBJ2-6	CASSPRIFDGGRAGANVLTF	TGTGCCAGCAGCCCTAGGATCTTTGACGGGGGGCGGGCGGGGGCCAACGTCCTGACTTTC
few	-	TRBV6-1	TRBJ2-7	CASSPPDRPSYF	TGTGCCAGCAGCCCACCGGACAGACCATCGTACTTC
-	-	TRBV19	TRBJ1-2	CASSIGQGTAHGYTF	TGTGCCAGTAGTATAGGGCAGGGGACCGCTCATGGCTACACCTTC
-	-	TRBV20-1	TRBJ1-5	CSASSQGHQPQHF	TGCAGTGCTAGCAGTCAGGGCCATCAGCCCCAGCATTTT
few	-	TRBV12-3/TRBV12-4	TRBJ2-2	CASSSGPLTGELFF	TGTGCCAGCAGTTCCGGGCCCCTCACCGGGGAGCTGTTTTTT
-	TRBD2	TRBV13	TRBJ2-7	CASSLGAGVLDEQYF	TGTGCCAGCAGCTTAGGAGCGGGGGTTTTGGACGAGCAGTACTTC
many	-	TRBV2	TRBJ1-2	CASSEMPYPFYGYTF	TGTGCCAGCAGTGAAATGCCTTACCCTTTCTATGGCTACACCTTC
many	-	TRBV28	TRBJ1-2	CASSWGSRWGYTF	TGTGCCAGCAGTTGGGGGAGCCGATGGGGCTACACCTTC
many	-	TRBV20-1	TRBJ1-1	CSASWGALEAFF	TGCAGTGCTAGCTGGGGGGCGTTGGAAGCTTTCTTT
-	TRBD2	TRBV6-9	TRBJ2-3	CACSYLRGGGRTDTQYF	TGTGCCTGCAGTTACTTGCGTGGGGGGGGACGCACAGATACGCAGTATTTT
few	-	TRBV20-1	TRBJ1-1	CSGGEDTEAFF	TGCAGTGGGGGGGAGGACACTGAAGCTTTCTTT